What follows are 19 T cell receptor beta chains derived from one specimen sequenced in a study of blood T cell repertoires in COVID-19. Profiling relied on immunoSEQ multiplex PCR, and the TCRdb table lists in-frame clones only, not all of them. The sample has fewer than 400,000 clones, 80% to 90% seen once. Sequenced: PBMCs or T cells enriched from blood (not recorded which). The receptors originated from a young man who had recovered from COVID-19.

This chain links TRBV7-3 with TRBJ2-7, with TRBD2 identical over 11 bases. The CDR3 has 15 amino acids. The V gene end was trimmed by 5 bases and the J gene end by 2 bases; junction bases not matched to a gene: 5. Per the germline V gene, CDR1 is SGHTA and CDR2 is FQGTGA. Written as DNA, the CDR3 is TGTGCCAGCAGCCTTAGCGGGGGGGCCGCCTACGAGCAGTACTTC. Translated, it gives CASSLSGGAAYEQYF.

J is TRBJ2-1 and V is TRBV4-1, with a possible D match to TRBD2 (5 bases). This CDR3 has 15 residues. Germline-derived CDR1 and CDR2 are MGHRA and YSYEKL. V lost 5 bases and J lost 2, with 13 bases in between. In nucleotides, the CDR3 is TGCGCCAGCAGCTTCCAGTTTAGCGCCTACAATGAGCAGTTCTTC. It specifies CASSFQFSAYNEQFF.

In nucleotides, the CDR3 is TGTGCCAGCAGTTACTCGGGGGGGAACACCGGGGAGCTGTTTTTT. This translates into CASSYSGGNTGELFF. J is TRBJ2-2 and V is TRBV6-5, with D perhaps matching TRBD2 (6 bases). Trimming removed 0 bases at V and 1 base at J, with 6 bases between. Germline values: CDR1 MNHEY, CDR2 SVGAGI. This CDR3 is 15 amino acids long.

V gene TRBV2 combines with J gene TRBJ1-1, with 7 bases aligning to TRBD1. V trimming: 3 bases; J trimming: 5 bases; junction bases outside the gene matches: 12. CDR3 size: 16 residues. CDR1 is SNHLY and CDR2 is FYNNEI in the germline V gene. The CDR3 DNA sequence: TGTGCCAGCAGTGATCCCTCAGGGGGATTTTTTACTGAAGCTTTCTTT. Encoded protein: CASSDPSGGFFTEAFF.

This sequence joins TRBV7-2 and TRBJ2-1, with 7 bases identical to TRBD2. CDR1 and CDR2 (germline): SGHTA, FQGNSA. Losses at the gene ends were 3 bases for V and 2 bases for J; bases not matched to a gene: 7. CDR3 length: 16 amino acids. The CDR3 bases are TGTGCCAGCAGCTTGGGAGCGGGGCCAACCTACAATGAGCAGTTCTTC. Translating gives CASSLGAGPTYNEQFF. The whole variable domain, filled in from reference TRBV7-2 and TRBJ2-1, reads GAGVSQSPSNKVTEKGKDVELRCDPISGHTALYWYRQSLGQGLEFLIYFQGNSAPDKSGLPSDRFSAERTGGSVSTLTIQRTQQEDSAVYLCASSLGAGPTYNEQFFGPGTRLTVL.

Concerning this clone: Different DNA sequences within this sample yield the same CDR3. V gene TRBV5-1 combines with J gene TRBJ1-1, with 9 bases aligning to TRBD1. V lost 4 bases, J lost 0 bases, and 4 bases stayed unmatched. Looked up from germline, CDR1 is SGHRS and CDR2 is YFSETQ. The CDR3 loop spans 15 amino acids. CDR3 amino acids: CASSPGTGMNTEAFF. The CDR3 nucleotides are TGCGCCAGCAGCCCCGGGACAGGGATGAACACTGAAGCTTTCTTT.

This clone was found once. V is TRBV24-1 and J is TRBJ2-7; 7 positions agree with TRBD1. The CDR3 contains 12 residues. J lost 3 bases, V lost 6 bases, and 1 base had no gene match. Germline CDR1 is KGHDR and CDR2 is SFDVKD. CDR3 DNA: TGTGCCACCAGTAGACAGGGCTACGAGCAGTACTTC. Amino acid sequence: CATSRQGYEQYF.

This clone was found once. This chain connects TRBV6-2 or TRBV6-3 to TRBJ2-1; 10 nucleotides align to TRBD2. V lost 2 bases and J lost 0; bases outside the gene matches: 10. This CDR3 contains 19 residues. The V gene's germline CDR1 is MNHEY and CDR2 SVGEGT. CDR3 sequence reads: CASSYPVAGGRSSYNEQFF. The CDR3 nucleotides read TGTGCCAGCAGTTACCCGGTAGCGGGGGGTCGAAGCTCCTACAATGAGCAGTTCTTC.

This clone was counted only a few times. The chain couples TRBV19 to TRBJ2-5; 8 bases are a match to TRBD1. The germline V gene encodes CDR1 LNHDA and CDR2 SQIVND (reference sequence). The V segment lost 3 bases and the J segment 5 bases; nucleotides outside the gene matches: 5. CDR3 length: 14 amino acids. The CDR3 protein is CASSIPGGRETQYF. The CDR3 region has the DNA TGTGCCAGTAGTATCCCAGGGGGCAGGGAGACCCAGTACTTC. Based on the CDR3 plus reference TRBV19 and TRBJ2-5, the full variable domain is DGGITQSPKYLFRKEGQNVTLSCEQNLNHDAMYWYRQDPGQGLRLIYYSQIVNDFQKGDIAEGYSVSREKKESFPLTVTSAQKNPTAFYLCASSIPGGRETQYFGPGTRLLVL.

The chain is built from TRBV6-5 and TRBJ1-2; 7 bases agree with TRBD1. J lost 4 bases, V lost 0 bases, and 8 bases had no gene match. The CDR3 is 16 amino acids. Per the germline V gene, CDR1 is MNHEY and CDR2 is SVGAGI. The CDR3 protein is CASSYSKGGIGYGYTF. The CDR3 DNA follows: TGTGCCAGCAGTTACTCGAAAGGGGGCATTGGCTATGGCTACACCTTC.

J is TRBJ1-3 and V is TRBV30, with 8 bases aligning to TRBD1. Per the germline V gene, CDR1 is GTSNPN and CDR2 is SVGIG (reference sequence). The V and J ends lost 3 bases and 2 bases, in that order; junction bases with no gene match: 6. The CDR3 is 15 residues long. Here the CDR3 DNA reads TGTGCCTGGAGCAAGACAGGGGTCCCTGGAAACACCATATATTTT. The encoded protein is CAWSKTGVPGNTIYF.

This sequence joins TRBV5-6 and TRBJ1-4, with D maybe TRBD1 (6 bases). The ends were cut back, 4 bases at V and 8 bases at J, with 12 bases in the middle. Germline CDR1 reads SGHDT; CDR2 reads YYEEEE. This CDR3 region has 13 residues. Here the CDR3 DNA reads TGTGCCAGCAGCCAACCGGGACACGAAAAACTGTTTTTT. It specifies CASSQPGHEKLFF. Together with reference TRBV5-6 and TRBJ1-4, the CDR3 gives the full variable domain: DAGVTQSPTHLIKTRGQQVTLRCSPKSGHDTVSWYQQALGQGPQFIFQYYEEEERQRGNFPDRFSGHQFPNYSSELNVNALLLGDSALYLCASSQPGHEKLFFGSGTQLSVL.

The chain combines TRBV7-2 with TRBJ2-5, with 8 nucleotides matching TRBD1. Per the germline V gene, CDR1 is SGHTA and CDR2 is FQGNSA. The trim removed 3 bases at V and 4 bases at J, leaving 7 bases unmatched. The CDR3 is 15 amino acids. This CDR3 is CASSFRTGNRETQYF. As DNA, the CDR3 is TGTGCCAGCAGCTTTCGGACAGGGAACCGAGAGACCCAGTACTTC.

The chain recombines TRBV2 with TRBJ2-2, with TRBD1 matching 11 bases. This CDR3 contains 15 residues. Germline V gene data show CDR1 as SNHLY and CDR2 as FYNNEI. V lost 4 bases, J lost 9 bases, and 7 bases stayed unmatched. The CDR3 DNA reads as TGTGCCAGCAGTGGGGGACAGGGGGACCGGCGGGAGCTGTTTTTT. Translated: CASSGGQGDRRELFF.

This clone has only a few counts. V gene TRBV19 combines with J gene TRBJ1-2, with unresolved D. V lost 9 bases and J 3 bases, leaving 11 bases between the germline ends. The CDR3 sequence is 12 residues long. Germline V CDR1 and CDR2: LNHDA, SQIVND (reference sequence). The CDR3 is CASTTSHYGYTF. The CDR3 region has the DNA TGTGCCAGCACGACAAGCCACTATGGCTACACCTTC.

V is TRBV9 and J is TRBJ1-1, with D unclear. CDR1 is SGDLS and CDR2 is YYNGEE in the germline V gene. CDR3 size: 15 residues. V lost 4 bases and J 4 bases, leaving 17 bases between the germline ends. In nucleotides, the CDR3 is TGTGCCAGCAGCCCACGTAGCCCCACGGGCACTGAAGCTTTCTTT. Residues: CASSPRSPTGTEAFF.

A note on this clone: A much larger clone lies a single base off, so this may be a read error. V is TRBV3-1 (or the pseudogene TRBV3-2) and J is TRBJ1-1, with D perhaps TRBD1 (5 bases). This CDR3 spans 13 amino acids. Trimming took 4 bases from V and 1 from J, leaving 7 bases between them. Germline CDR1 LGHDT, CDR2 YNNKEL (reference sequence). The CDR3 DNA reads as TGTGCCAGCAGCCTAGGACAGAACACTGAAGCTTTCTTT. Encoded protein: CASSLGQNTEAFF.

The rearrangement uses TRBV30 and TRBJ2-7, with 9 bases matching TRBD1. CDR1 is GTSNPN, CDR2 SVGIG, per germline (reference sequence). The trim removed 3 bases at V and 6 bases at J, leaving 3 bases unmatched. This CDR3 spans 12 amino acids. CDR3 in DNA: TGTGCCTGGAGCCAGACAGGGGGCGAGCAGTACTTC. Translation: CAWSQTGGEQYF.

V is TRBV19 and J is TRBJ2-3; 7 bases are shared with TRBD2. CDR1 and CDR2 from the germline V gene are LNHDA and SQIVND (reference sequence). This CDR3 spans 15 amino acids. After removal of 3 bases from V and 2 bases from J, the junction contained 5 bases not matched to a gene. In nucleotides, the CDR3 is TGTGCCAGTAGTATTGGCCTAGCGGACACAGATACGCAGTATTTT. Translated: CASSIGLADTDTQYF.